This is a list of T cell receptor beta chains from one sample in a study of blood T cell repertoires in COVID-19. Data came from immunoSEQ multiplex PCR; TCRdb stores just in-frame clones and leaves some out. The table records approximately 160,000 clones, roughly 90% of them present only once. The sequenced sample consisted of peripheral blood. The source of these receptors is a man between 60 and 75 years old with active or convalescent COVID-19. Each CDR3 is given with its conserved first and last residue. Each record gives: V gene, J gene, D gene, clone size, CDR3 DNA, CDR3 protein. The D gene is left open where the match is weak. Clone size is stated in some rows and not others, as once, few, many or a class when expanded.

TRBV24-1,TRBJ1-2,NA,NA,TGTGCCACCAGTGATTCCTCGGCAGGGTATGGCTACACCTTC,CATSDSSAGYGYTF
TRBV5-6,TRBJ1-2,TRBD1,NA,TGTGCCAGCAGCCCCCGGGACAGGCATGGCTACACCTTC,CASSPRDRHGYTF
TRBV5-1,TRBJ2-2,NA,NA,TGCGCCAGCAGCCCCCGGGTCATTGGCGGGGAGCTGTTTTTT,CASSPRVIGGELFF
TRBV6-5,TRBJ1-2,NA,NA,TGTGCCAGCAGTTACGGTGGAGACTATGGCTACACCTTC,CASSYGGDYGYTF
TRBV7-6,TRBJ1-3,NA,NA,TGTGCCAGCAGGGGAGGGGGAAACACCATATATTTT,CASRGGGNTIYF
TRBV29-1,TRBJ1-2,TRBD1,NA,TGCAGCGTTGAAGCCGGACAGGGGCGCCCAATTTATGGCTACACCTTC,CSVEAGQGRPIYGYTF
TRBV5-4,TRBJ2-5,TRBD1,NA,TGTGCCAGCAGCTCGAGACAGGGCTGGACCCAGTACTTC,CASSSRQGWTQYF
TRBV5-1,TRBJ2-1,TRBD2,NA,TGCGCCAGCAGGATACGACTAGCGGGGGGAGTTGGTGAGCAGTTCTTC,CASRIRLAGGVGEQFF
TRBV7-6,TRBJ1-6,TRBD1,NA,TGTGCCAGCAGCTTAGCGCGGACAGGGGATTCACCCCTCCACTTT,CASSLARTGDSPLHF
TRBV6-5,TRBJ2-2,NA,NA,TGTGCCAGCAGCCGACAGAAGTACGGGGAGCTGTTTTTT,CASSRQKYGELFF
TRBV5-1,TRBJ2-3,NA,NA,TGCGCCAGCAGCTTGAGCGACCGCACAGATACGCAGTATTTT,CASSLSDRTDTQYF
TRBV6-6,TRBJ1-5,NA,NA,TGTGCCAGCAGTTACTTTGCGGGAAATCAGCCCCAGCATTTT,CASSYFAGNQPQHF
TRBV11-2,TRBJ1-3,NA,NA,TGTGCCAGCAGCTTAGCTGGGGGCGAAGGAAACACCATATATTTT,CASSLAGGEGNTIYF
TRBV7-8,TRBJ1-1,TRBD1,NA,TGTGCCAGCAGCCCAGGGACAGGGGGCGCGGAGACTGAAGCTTTCTTT,CASSPGTGGAETEAFF
TRBV7-2,TRBJ1-2,TRBD1,NA,TGTGCCAGCAGCGTGGGACAGAACGTTAACTATGGCTACACCTTC,CASSVGQNVNYGYTF
TRBV7-9,TRBJ2-1,TRBD1,NA,TGTGCCAGCAGCCCTCAGGGGGTGGGCTACAATGAGCAGTTCTTC,CASSPQGVGYNEQFF
TRBV28,TRBJ1-5,TRBD1,NA,TGTGCCAGCACCTCAACAGGGCAGGGGGTGAACAATCAGCCCCAGCATTTT,CASTSTGQGVNNQPQHF
TRBV10-3,TRBJ2-3,TRBD2,NA,TGTGCCATCAGTGAGAAAGCTAGCGGGAGTCCAGATACGCAGTATTTT,CAISEKASGSPDTQYF
TRBV10-3,TRBJ1-1,TRBD1,NA,TGTGCCATCAGTGAGGGACAGGGACGCCCGAACACTGAAGCTTTCTTT,CAISEGQGRPNTEAFF
TRBV12-5,TRBJ2-3,NA,once,TGTGCTAGTGGTTTGGTACCTGCAGGGGTAGATACGCAGTATTTT,CASGLVPAGVDTQYF
TRBV7-2,TRBJ1-1,TRBD1,NA,TGTGCCAGCAGCTTAGTAGGACAGGGGAACACTGAAGCTTTCTTT,CASSLVGQGNTEAFF
TRBV4-2,TRBJ2-1,TRBD2,NA,TGTGCCAGCAGCCAAAGGGGACTAGCGGGAGGGAGGCGGAATGAGCAGTTCTTC,CASSQRGLAGGRRNEQFF
TRBV21-1,TRBJ2-2,NA,NA,TGTGCCAGCAGCAAAGAAGGCGGCGGGACCGGGGAGCTGTTTTTT,CASSKEGGGTGELFF